One and the same sample provided the 23 T cell receptor beta chains below, sequenced in a study of CD8+ T cells in alopecia areata. Extracted from the samples, RNA was reverse transcribed into cDNA to serve as the sequencing template. Clones were sequenced by immunoSEQ multiplex PCR, and TCRdb holds only the in-frame ones, with some missing. The table records roughly 190,000 clones, 50% to 60% of them present only once. The treatment was: oral pan-JAK inhibitor, 5-10 mg twice daily. The input for sequencing was CD4+ T cells sorted from blood, taken at week 4, from a patient treated with tofacitinib. These receptors were obtained from a human donor with alopecia areata.

The chain carries TRBV29-1 and TRBJ2-3; D tentatively fits TRBD1 or TRBD2 (5 bases each). The V end lost 6 bases, the J end lost 2 bases, and 18 bases lay between the germline ends. Germline V gives CDR1 SQVTM, CDR2 ANQGSEA. The CDR3 length is 15 residues. The CDR3 nucleotides are TGCAGCGTGGAACCTTTGGGGACGATCACAGATACGCAGTATTTT. Its protein is CSVEPLGTITDTQYF.

Concerning this clone itself: Other DNA sequences in the same sample also yield this CDR3. The chain has TRBV2 and TRBJ2-5, with 7 bases lining up with TRBD2. The CDR3 runs 13 residues. The junction had 3 bases not matched to a gene; V was cut back by 6 bases and J by 2 bases. Germline V gene sequence: CDR1 SNHLY, CDR2 FYNNEI. The CDR3 here is CASSRTSQETQYF. The CDR3 DNA follows: TGTGCCAGCAGCAGGACTAGTCAAGAGACCCAGTACTTC.

This chain links TRBV6-5 with TRBJ1-5; 9 nucleotides line up with TRBD1. CDR3 length: 14 amino acids. The J segment lost 6 bases and the V segment lost 6 bases, leaving 6 bases of the junction unmatched. Germline V CDR1 and CDR2: MNHEY, SVGAGI. As DNA, the CDR3 is TGTGCCAGCAGGACAGGGGGGAACGTTCAGCCCCAGCATTTT. This codes for CASRTGGNVQPQHF.

This chain connects TRBV11-2 to TRBJ2-5, with D unclear. V shed 5 bases and J shed 0 bases, with 13 bases lying between them. The CDR3 sequence is 15 residues long. Germline CDR1 is SGHAT and CDR2 is FQNNGV. CDR3 amino acids: CASSPRTSDQETQYF. In DNA, the CDR3 is TGTGCCAGCAGCCCTAGGACGAGCGACCAAGAGACCCAGTACTTC. The whole variable domain, remainder taken from reference TRBV11-2 and TRBJ2-5, is EAGVAQSPRYKIIEKRQSVAFWCNPISGHATLYWYQQILGQGPKLLIQFQNNGVVDDSQLPKDRFSAERLKGVDSTLKIQPAKLEDSAVYLCASSPRTSDQETQYFGPGTRLLVL.

This clone has more than one count but fewer than ten. V and J are TRBV5-1 and TRBJ1-1, with TRBD1 matching over 7 bases. V gave up 0 bases and J gave up 1 base; unmatched junction bases: 6. CDR3 length: 16 amino acids. CDR1 is SGHRS, CDR2 YFSETQ, per germline. The CDR3 coding sequence is TGCGCCAGCAGCTTGGATCCGGACAGGAGGAACACTGAAGCTTTCTTT. Protein: CASSLDPDRRNTEAFF.

The chain recombines TRBV5-4 with TRBJ2-1, with TRBD1 matching 8 bases. Looked up from germline, CDR1 is SGHNT and CDR2 is YYREEE (reference sequence). V was pared by 4 bases and J by 8 bases, with 8 bases of the junction left unmatched. The CDR3 consists of 14 residues. The CDR3 here is CASSHGQGNYEQFF. Here the CDR3 DNA reads TGTGCCAGCAGCCACGGACAGGGTAACTATGAGCAGTTCTTC.

This clone was detected a few times. This chain uses TRBV7-8 with TRBJ2-7, with 7 bases lining up with TRBD1. The CDR3 totals 16 residues. From germline, CDR1 is SGHVS and CDR2 FQNEAQ. Losses at the gene ends were 6 bases for V and 1 base for J; bases not matched to a gene: 12. DNA of the CDR3: TGTGCCAGCAGACCCGGTCGACAGGGCTTTTCCTACGAGCAGTACTTC. This codes for CASRPGRQGFSYEQYF.

The chain combines TRBV4-2 with TRBJ2-3, with D uncertain. This CDR3 contains 12 residues. The V and J ends lost 0 bases and 6 bases respectively, with 4 bases between them. CDR1 and CDR2 (germline): LGHNA, YNFKEQ. The CDR3 region has the DNA TGTGCCAGCAGCCAAGAGGGGGATACGCAGTATTTT. Translating gives CASSQEGDTQYF.

The chain combines TRBV5-1 with TRBJ2-5, with D possibly being TRBD1 or TRBD2 (5 bases each). The V and J ends lost 5 bases and 1 base respectively, with 18 bases between them. This CDR3 region has 16 residues. CDR1 and CDR2 (germline): SGHRS, YFSETQ. CDR3: CASRSPVGDGQETQYF. In DNA, the CDR3 is TGCGCCAGCAGAAGTCCGGTGGGGGACGGCCAAGAGACCCAGTACTTC. The entire variable domain, with the rest obtained from reference TRBV5-1 and TRBJ2-5, is as follows: KAGVTQTPRYLIKTRGQQVTLSCSPISGHRSVSWYQQTPGQGLQFLFEYFSETQRNKGNFPGRFSGRQFSNSRSEMNVSTLELGDSALYLCASRSPVGDGQETQYFGPGTRLLVL.

The rearrangement links TRBV30 to TRBJ2-1; D possibly matches TRBD1 or TRBD2 (5 bases each). Germline lookup yields CDR1 GTSNPN and CDR2 SVGIG (reference sequence). V dropped 2 bases and J dropped 13 bases, with 15 bases sitting between them. The CDR3 consists of 12 residues. In DNA form, the CDR3 reads TGTGCCTGGAGTCCTCTTACGGGACGCCAGTTCTTC. This encodes CAWSPLTGRQFF. The full variable domain, with the rest looked up from reference TRBV30 and TRBJ2-1, is SQTIHQWPATLVQPVGSPLSLECTVEGTSNPNLYWYRQAAGRGLQLLFYSVGIGQISSEVPQNLSASRPQDRQFILSSKKLLLSDSGFYLCAWSPLTGRQFFGPGTRLTVL.

The V call is TRBV6-6, the J call TRBJ2-5; D is unresolved. Trimming stripped 6 bases from V and 1 base from J, with 12 bases between. Germline V CDR1 and CDR2: MNHNY, SVGAGI (reference sequence). CDR3 length equals 14 residues. The CDR3 DNA is TGTGCCAGCAGCCCACCGGGCCTCCAAGAGACCCAGTACTTC. Its protein product is CASSPPGLQETQYF.

The chain is built from TRBV9 and TRBJ1-6; D is undetermined. The CDR3 runs to 14 residues. Germline CDR1 is SGDLS and CDR2 is YYNGEE. With 3 bases removed from V and 7 bases from J, the gap between germline ends came to 11 bases. In DNA, the CDR3 is TGTGCCAGCAGCGAGTCGGGCTCCAATTCACCCCTCCACTTT. It encodes CASSESGSNSPLHF.

The table lists this clone with a few counts. The CDR3 spells CAISEGQVAHNEQFF. In nucleotides, the CDR3 is TGTGCCATCAGTGAGGGACAGGTCGCCCACAATGAGCAGTTCTTC. The V and J genes are TRBV10-3 and TRBJ2-7, with TRBD1 identical over 7 bases. The end of the DNA fits TRBJ2-1 better, so the J call may be wrong. This CDR3 comprises 15 residues. Germline CDR1 and CDR2: ENHRY and SYGVKD.

The rearrangement links TRBV5-1 to TRBJ1-2; D is possibly TRBD1 (5 bases). The CDR3 loop spans 14 amino acids. CDR1 is SGHRS, CDR2 YFSETQ, per germline. V was cut by 4 bases and J by 8 bases, with 18 bases left in between. DNA of the CDR3: TGCGCCAGCAGCCCCGGGGCAGTTAAGCGCGGCTACACCTTC. Translated, it gives CASSPGAVKRGYTF.

This clone showed up just a few times. The chain carries TRBV29-1 and TRBJ2-1; TRBD1 is a possible D gene (7 bases). The CDR3 is made up of 11 amino acids. Deletions cut 3 bases from V and 16 bases from J, with 16 bases between. Germline-derived CDR1 and CDR2 are SQVTM and ANQGSEA. Here the CDR3 DNA reads TGCAGCGTTGATGTGGGAGGACAGGTATTCTTC. It codes for CSVDVGGQVFF.

This clone was seen only a few times. CDR3 sequence: CSVLDRGISETQYF. Written as DNA, the CDR3 is TGCAGCGTCCTTGACAGGGGGATATCGGAGACCCAGTACTTC. The V call is TRBV29-1, the J call TRBJ2-5; 9 nucleotides line up with TRBD1. CDR3 length equals 14 residues. Per the germline V gene, CDR1 is SQVTM and CDR2 is ANQGSEA. Trimming took 6 bases from V and 5 from J; bases not matched to a gene: 10.

This clone was seen a single time. The chain is built from TRBV29-1 and TRBJ2-2; weak D call: TRBD1 (6 bases). V lost 8 bases and J 4 bases, leaving 17 bases between the germline ends. The CDR3 runs 14 residues. Germline values: CDR1 SQVTM, CDR2 ANQGSEA. The CDR3, as DNA: TGCAGCACCCCGGGGACATATCGCACCGGGGAGCTGTTTTTT. The encoded protein is CSTPGTYRTGELFF.

The rearrangement uses TRBV23-1 and TRBJ2-4, with 11 bases matching TRBD1. TRBV23-1 is classed as an ORF, of uncertain function. V lost 4 bases, J lost 9 bases, and 5 bases stayed unmatched. This CDR3 is 14 amino acids long. CDR3 nucleotides: TGCGCCAGCAGTCCGGACAGGGGGCTGGGCATTCAGTACTTC. The encoded protein is CASSPDRGLGIQYF.

The chain recombines TRBV30 with TRBJ1-3, with D possibly TRBD1 on 5 matching bases. Germline V lookup: CDR1 GTSNPN, CDR2 SVGIG (reference sequence). The V end lost 5 bases, the J end lost 5 bases, and 19 bases lay between the germline ends. The CDR3 runs 15 residues. The CDR3, as DNA: TGTGCCTGGGAACAGGAGACAACAAACCGAAACACCATATATTTT. As protein: CAWEQETTNRNTIYF.

CDR3 coding DNA: TGCAGCGTTGAAAGGACAGACTTAAGCAATCAGCCCCAGCATTTT. This encodes CSVERTDLSNQPQHF. The rearrangement joins TRBV29-1 to TRBJ1-5; D is perhaps TRBD1 (6 bases). The V gene lost 2 bases and the J gene lost 1 base, with 12 bases spanning the gap. The length of the CDR3 is 15 residues. CDR1 is SQVTM, CDR2 ANQGSEA, per germline.

The table lists this clone with a few counts. V usage is TRBV4-3 and J usage is TRBJ2-3, with D perhaps TRBD2 (7 bases). V was clipped by 3 bases and J by 2 bases, with 12 bases between them. The germline gives CDR1 LGHNA, CDR2 YSLEER. The CDR3 runs 15 residues. CDR3 sequence (DNA): TGCGCCAGCAGCCAGCGGGGGCTTTCCACAGATACGCAGTATTTT. Its protein is CASSQRGLSTDTQYF.

The chain has TRBV27 and TRBJ2-7, with D perhaps TRBD2 (6 bases). Germline-derived CDR1 and CDR2 are MNHEY and SMNVEV (reference sequence). The ends were cut back, 2 bases at V and 3 bases at J, with 8 bases in the middle. The CDR3 length is 13 residues. CDR3 sequence: CASSLRENYEQYF. The CDR3 region has the DNA TGTGCCAGCAGTTTACGGGAGAACTACGAGCAGTACTTC.

This clone was observed a few times. The V call is TRBV7-3, the J call TRBJ2-7, with D perhaps matching TRBD1 (6 bases). The CDR3 totals 13 residues. Germline assignment: CDR1 SGHTA and CDR2 FQGTGA. V was clipped by 3 bases and J by 1 base, with 7 bases between them. For the CDR3, the DNA is TGTGCCAGCAGCTTGGGACATTCCTACGAGCAGTACTTC. It translates to CASSLGHSYEQYF.